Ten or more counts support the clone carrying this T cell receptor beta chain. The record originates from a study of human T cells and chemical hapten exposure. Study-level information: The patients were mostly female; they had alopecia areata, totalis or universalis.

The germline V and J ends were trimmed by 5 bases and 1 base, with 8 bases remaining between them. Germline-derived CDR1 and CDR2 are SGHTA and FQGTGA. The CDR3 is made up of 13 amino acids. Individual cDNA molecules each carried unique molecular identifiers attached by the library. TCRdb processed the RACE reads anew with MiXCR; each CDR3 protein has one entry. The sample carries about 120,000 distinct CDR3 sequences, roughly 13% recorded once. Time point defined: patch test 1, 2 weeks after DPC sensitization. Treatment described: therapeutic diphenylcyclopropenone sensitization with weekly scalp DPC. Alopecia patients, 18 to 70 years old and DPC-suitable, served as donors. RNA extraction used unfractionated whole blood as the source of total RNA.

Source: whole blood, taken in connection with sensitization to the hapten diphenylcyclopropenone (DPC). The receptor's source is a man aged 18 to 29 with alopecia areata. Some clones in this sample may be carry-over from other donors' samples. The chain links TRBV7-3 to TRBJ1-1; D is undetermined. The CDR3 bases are TGTGCCAGCAGCCCGGGAGCGAACACTGAAGCTTTCTTT. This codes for CASSPGANTEAFF.